This paragraph reports one T cell receptor beta chain. Using ten immunoSEQ deep assay plates, investigators sequenced unsorted PBMC DNA. The data were produced by immunoSEQ multiplex PCR, yet TCRdb's version contains in-frame clones alone and is incomplete. The sample consists of about 87,000 clones, around 43% of them appearing once. The data stem from a study of shared clonotypes between healthy human individuals. This receptor was identified in a woman in her forties in good health. Some clones in this sample may be carry-over from other donors' samples. The sequencing input was PBMCs.

The CDR3 DNA sequence: TGTGCCAGCAGCTCACAACTCGGACAGGGGGCCTACAATGAGCAGTTCTTC. This sequence encodes CASSSQLGQGAYNEQFF. The J gene is TRBJ2-1, the V gene TRBV27, with 10 bases that match TRBD1. J was trimmed by 2 bases and V by 6 bases; bases with no gene match: 10. This CDR3 spans 17 amino acids. Germline assignment: CDR1 MNHEY and CDR2 SMNVEV (reference sequence).